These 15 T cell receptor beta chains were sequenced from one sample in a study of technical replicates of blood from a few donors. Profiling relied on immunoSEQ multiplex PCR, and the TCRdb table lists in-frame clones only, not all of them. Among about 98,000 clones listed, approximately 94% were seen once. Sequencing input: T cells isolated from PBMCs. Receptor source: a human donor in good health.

For the CDR3, the DNA is TGTGCCACCCAGGGGGCTGAGGGATCACCCCTCCACTTT. It yields the protein CATQGAEGSPLHF. This rearrangement joins TRBV15 to TRBJ1-6, with TRBD1 matching 8 bases. From germline, CDR1 is LNHNV and CDR2 YYDKDF (reference sequence). This CDR3 comprises 13 residues. The trim removed 8 bases at V and 10 bases at J, leaving 7 bases unmatched. Filled out from reference TRBV15 and TRBJ1-6, the complete variable domain reads DAMVIQNPRYQVTQFGKPVTLSCSQTLNHNVMYWYQQKSSQAPKLLFHYYDKDFNNEADTPDNFQSRRPNTSFCFLDIRSPGLGDTAMYLCATQGAEGSPLHFGNGTRLTVT.

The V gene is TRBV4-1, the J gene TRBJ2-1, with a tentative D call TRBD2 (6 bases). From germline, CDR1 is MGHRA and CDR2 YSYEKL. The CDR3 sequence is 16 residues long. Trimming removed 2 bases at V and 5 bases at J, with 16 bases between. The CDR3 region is CASSQPTSGRDNEQFF. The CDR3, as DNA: TGCGCCAGCAGCCAACCGACTAGTGGTCGGGACAATGAGCAGTTCTTC.

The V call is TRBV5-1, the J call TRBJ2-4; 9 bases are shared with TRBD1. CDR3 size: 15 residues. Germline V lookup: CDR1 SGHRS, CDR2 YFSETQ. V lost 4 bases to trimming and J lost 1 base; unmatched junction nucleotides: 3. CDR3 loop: CASSPGQGAKNIQYF. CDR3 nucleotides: TGCGCCAGCAGCCCTGGACAGGGGGCCAAAAACATTCAGTACTTC. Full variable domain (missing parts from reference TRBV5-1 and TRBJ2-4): KAGVTQTPRYLIKTRGQQVTLSCSPISGHRSVSWYQQTPGQGLQFLFEYFSETQRNKGNFPGRFSGRQFSNSRSEMNVSTLELGDSALYLCASSPGQGAKNIQYFGAGTRLSVL.

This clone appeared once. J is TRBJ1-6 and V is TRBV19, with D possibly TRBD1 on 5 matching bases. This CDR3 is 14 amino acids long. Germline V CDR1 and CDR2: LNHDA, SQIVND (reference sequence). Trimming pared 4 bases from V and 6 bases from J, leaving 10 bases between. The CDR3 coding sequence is TGTGCCAGTAGTACCCGGGACTCTAATTCACCCCTCCACTTT. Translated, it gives CASSTRDSNSPLHF. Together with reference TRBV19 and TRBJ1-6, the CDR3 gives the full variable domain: DGGITQSPKYLFRKEGQNVTLSCEQNLNHDAMYWYRQDPGQGLRLIYYSQIVNDFQKGDIAEGYSVSREKKESFPLTVTSAQKNPTAFYLCASSTRDSNSPLHFGNGTRLTVT.

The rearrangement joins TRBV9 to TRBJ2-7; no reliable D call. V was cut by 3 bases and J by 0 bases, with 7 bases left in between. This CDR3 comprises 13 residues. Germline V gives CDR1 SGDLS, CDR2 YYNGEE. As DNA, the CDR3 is TGTGCCAGCAGCGGGAGAGTCTCCTACGAGCAGTACTTC. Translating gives CASSGRVSYEQYF.

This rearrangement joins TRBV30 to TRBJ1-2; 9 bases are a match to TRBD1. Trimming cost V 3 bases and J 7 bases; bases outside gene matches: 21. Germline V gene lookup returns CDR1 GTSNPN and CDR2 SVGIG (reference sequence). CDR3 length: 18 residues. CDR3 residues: CAWSGPGQGIRWDSGYTF. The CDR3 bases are TGTGCCTGGAGCGGACCGGGACAGGGTATCAGATGGGATAGTGGCTACACCTTC.

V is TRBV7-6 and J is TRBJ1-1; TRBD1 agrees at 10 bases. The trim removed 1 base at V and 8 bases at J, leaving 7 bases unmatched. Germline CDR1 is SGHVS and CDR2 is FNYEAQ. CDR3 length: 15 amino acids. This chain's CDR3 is CASSLEYGTGEEAFF. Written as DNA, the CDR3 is TGTGCCAGCAGCTTAGAGTATGGGACAGGGGAAGAAGCTTTCTTT.

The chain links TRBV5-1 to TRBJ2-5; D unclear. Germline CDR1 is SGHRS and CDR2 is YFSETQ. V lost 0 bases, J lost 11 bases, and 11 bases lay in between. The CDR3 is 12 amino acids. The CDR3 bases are TGCGCCAGCAGCTTGGATGCAGAAGCGCAGTACTTC. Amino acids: CASSLDAEAQYF.

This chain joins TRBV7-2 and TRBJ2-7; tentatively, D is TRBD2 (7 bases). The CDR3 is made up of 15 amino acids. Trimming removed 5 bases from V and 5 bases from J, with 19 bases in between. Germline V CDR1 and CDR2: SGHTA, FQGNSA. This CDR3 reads CASSRGGPVLDEQYF. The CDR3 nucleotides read TGTGCCAGCAGCAGGGGGGGACCGGTTTTGGACGAGCAGTACTTC.

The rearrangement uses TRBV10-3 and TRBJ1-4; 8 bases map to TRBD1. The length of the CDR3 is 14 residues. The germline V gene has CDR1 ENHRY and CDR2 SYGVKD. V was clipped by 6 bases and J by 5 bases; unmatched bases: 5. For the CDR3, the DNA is TGTGCCATCAGCCCGGGACAGGAGAATGAAAAACTGTTTTTT. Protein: CAISPGQENEKLFF.

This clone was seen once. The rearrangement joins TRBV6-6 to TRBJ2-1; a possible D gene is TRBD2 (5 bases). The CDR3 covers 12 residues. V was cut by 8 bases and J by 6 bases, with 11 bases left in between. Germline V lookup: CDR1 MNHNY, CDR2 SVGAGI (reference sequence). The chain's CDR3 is CASGLAPNEQFF. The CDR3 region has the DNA TGTGCCAGCGGTCTAGCCCCCAATGAGCAGTTCTTC.

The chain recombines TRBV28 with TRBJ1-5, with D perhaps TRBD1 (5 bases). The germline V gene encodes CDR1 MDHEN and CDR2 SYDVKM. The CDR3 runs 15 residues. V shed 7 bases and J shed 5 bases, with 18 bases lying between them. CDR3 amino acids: CASIKFRDRYQPQHF. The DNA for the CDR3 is TGTGCCAGCATAAAGTTCCGCGACAGATATCAGCCCCAGCATTTT.

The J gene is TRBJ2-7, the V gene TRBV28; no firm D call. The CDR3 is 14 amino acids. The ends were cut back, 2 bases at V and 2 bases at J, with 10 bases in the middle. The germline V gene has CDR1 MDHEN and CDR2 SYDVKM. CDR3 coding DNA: TGTGCCAGCAGTTTAAACATCCAGGCCTACGAGCAGTACTTC. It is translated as CASSLNIQAYEQYF.

In DNA form, the CDR3 reads TGTGCCAGCAGTTTGAAGGTAGCAAATCAGCCCCAGCATTTT. Its translation: CASSLKVANQPQHF. This chain uses TRBV27 with TRBJ1-5; D is ambiguous. Trimming shortened V by 3 bases and J by 4 bases, and 10 bases separated the two germline ends. CDR3 length: 14 residues. CDR1 MNHEY and CDR2 SMNVEV come from the germline V gene (reference sequence).

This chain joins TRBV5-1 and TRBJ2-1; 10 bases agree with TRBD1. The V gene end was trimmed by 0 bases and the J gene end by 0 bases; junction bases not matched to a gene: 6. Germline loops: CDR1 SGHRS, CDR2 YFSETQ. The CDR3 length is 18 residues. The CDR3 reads CASSLGPGQGFSYNEQFF. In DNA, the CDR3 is TGCGCCAGCAGCTTGGGGCCGGGACAGGGGTTCTCCTACAATGAGCAGTTCTTC.